The 12 T cell receptor beta chains given below trace back to one sample, sequenced in a study of OX40 agonist ivuxolimab in advanced cancers. The data were produced by immunoSEQ multiplex PCR, yet TCRdb's version contains in-frame clones alone and is incomplete. The table shows about 79,000 clones, with approximately 85% occurring only once. This specimen was CD4+ or CD8+ T cells sorted from blood, taken in a trial of the OX40 agonist ivuxolimab. These receptors originate from an adult with an advanced solid tumor such as melanoma, head and neck, liver or kidney cancer.

The chain couples TRBV4-2 to TRBJ1-2; no firm D call. Trimming took 7 bases from V and 4 from J, leaving 19 bases between them. CDR3 length equals 15 residues. Germline V gene data show CDR1 as LGHNA and CDR2 as YNFKEQ. CDR3 residues: CASTMATDLSYGYTF. CDR3 DNA: TGTGCCAGCACTATGGCGACTGACCTATCCTATGGCTACACCTTC.

The chain employs TRBV6-5 and TRBJ2-2, with a tentative D call TRBD2 (6 bases). The germline V gene encodes CDR1 MNHEY and CDR2 SVGAGI. The CDR3 sequence is 14 residues long. Trimming took 9 bases from V and 5 from J, leaving 16 bases between them. CDR3 loop: CASTDYYQTGELFF. CDR3 bases: TGTGCCAGTACGGACTATTATCAAACCGGGGAGCTGTTTTTT.

This chain connects TRBV5-1 to TRBJ2-3; 8 nucleotides line up with TRBD1. Looked up from germline, CDR1 is SGHRS and CDR2 is YFSETQ. There are 14 residues in the CDR3. V lost 6 bases and J lost 5; bases outside the gene matches: 8. The CDR3 loop is CASKQDRGVDTQYF. The CDR3 DNA is TGCGCCAGCAAACAAGACAGGGGCGTAGATACGCAGTATTTT.

This chain links TRBV5-4 with TRBJ2-1; no clear D. The V gene lost 1 base and the J gene lost 8 bases, with 10 bases spanning the gap. CDR1 and CDR2 from the germline V gene are SGHNT and YYREEE (reference sequence). The CDR3 loop spans 13 amino acids. The DNA for the CDR3 is TGTGCCAGCAGCTTGACTGGCGTGGATGAGCAGTTCTTC. It encodes CASSLTGVDEQFF.

The rearrangement uses TRBV19 and TRBJ1-3, with D unresolved. Germline values: CDR1 LNHDA, CDR2 SQIVND (reference sequence). The CDR3 is made up of 10 amino acids. V shed 11 bases and J shed 4 bases, with 6 bases lying between them. The CDR3 DNA reads TGTGCCGCGGGGGGAAACACCATATATTTT. This sequence encodes CAAGGNTIYF.

V gene TRBV20-1 combines with J gene TRBJ2-7; D gene unclear. CDR1 and CDR2 (germline): DFQATT, SNEGSKA (reference sequence). This CDR3 region has 11 residues. Trimming removed 6 bases from V and 3 bases from J, with 9 bases in between. The chain's CDR3 is CSASSLYEQYF. Here the CDR3 DNA reads TGCAGTGCGTCCAGCCTCTACGAGCAGTACTTC.

Here the CDR3 DNA reads TGTGCCTGGAGAGTCAGGGCGAATGAAAAACTGTTTTTT. This encodes CAWRVRANEKLFF. The rearrangement uses TRBV30 and TRBJ1-4; perhaps TRBD1 as D (5 bases). The CDR3 extends over 13 amino acids. The V gene lost 3 bases and the J gene lost 5 bases, with 10 bases spanning the gap. Germline CDR1 is GTSNPN and CDR2 is SVGIG (reference sequence).

V gene TRBV28 combines with J gene TRBJ2-2; a possible D gene is TRBD1 (6 bases). The V end lost 6 bases, the J end lost 5 bases, and 10 bases lay between the germline ends. Germline V gene lookup returns CDR1 MDHEN and CDR2 SYDVKM. The CDR3 covers 13 residues. DNA for the CDR3: TGTGCCAGCAGCCACAGGGAAACCGGGGAGCTGTTTTTT. Translated: CASSHRETGELFF.

The CDR3 is CATSSMTGAFSTDTQYF. The CDR3 nucleotides read TGTGCCACCAGCAGTATGACAGGAGCCTTTAGCACAGATACGCAGTATTTT. The V gene is TRBV15, the J gene TRBJ2-3; possible D gene TRBD1, 6 bases. The germline gives CDR1 LNHNV, CDR2 YYDKDF (reference sequence). Trimming stripped 3 bases from V and 0 bases from J, with 16 bases between. The CDR3 is 17 residues long.

In its sample, this clone was seen a few times. The J gene is TRBJ2-2, the V gene TRBV11-2, with 8 bases matching TRBD1. V lost 2 bases, J lost 4 bases, and 12 bases stayed unmatched. The CDR3 is 18 residues long. Germline CDR1 SGHAT, CDR2 FQNNGV. CDR3: CASSLRHGAQGATGELFF. As DNA, the CDR3 is TGTGCCAGCAGCTTAAGGCATGGGGCCCAGGGGGCCACCGGGGAGCTGTTTTTT.

The chain joins TRBV9 to TRBJ2-7, with 12 bases lining up with TRBD2. Germline CDR1 is SGDLS and CDR2 is YYNGEE. This CDR3 has 15 residues. V gave up 3 bases and J gave up 5 bases; unmatched junction bases: 6. The DNA of the CDR3 is TGTGCCAGCAGCGGGACTAGCGGGAAGGGGAACGAGCAGTACTTC. Translated, it gives CASSGTSGKGNEQYF.

The J gene is TRBJ1-1, the V gene TRBV18; D is ambiguous. The CDR3 loop spans 14 amino acids. V was pared by 3 bases and J by 0 bases, with 8 bases between. Germline CDR1 and CDR2: KGHSH and LQKENI. For the CDR3, the DNA is TGTGCCAGCTCACCCACCGGATTGAACACTGAAGCTTTCTTT. Translation: CASSPTGLNTEAFF.